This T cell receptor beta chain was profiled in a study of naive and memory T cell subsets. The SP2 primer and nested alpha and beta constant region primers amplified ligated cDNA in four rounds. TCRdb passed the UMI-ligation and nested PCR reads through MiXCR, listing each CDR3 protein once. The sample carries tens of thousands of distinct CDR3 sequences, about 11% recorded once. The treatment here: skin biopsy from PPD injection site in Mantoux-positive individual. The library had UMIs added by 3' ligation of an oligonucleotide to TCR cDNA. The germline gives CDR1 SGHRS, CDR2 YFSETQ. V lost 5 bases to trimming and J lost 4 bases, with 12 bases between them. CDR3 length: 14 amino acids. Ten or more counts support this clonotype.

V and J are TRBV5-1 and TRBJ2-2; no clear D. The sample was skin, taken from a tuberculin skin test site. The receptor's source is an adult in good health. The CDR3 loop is CASRPWTSTGELFF. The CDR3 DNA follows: TGCGCCAGCAGACCGTGGACGAGCACCGGGGAGCTGTTTTTT.